The 19 T cell receptor beta chains in this list originate from one sample, sequenced in a study of CD8+ T cells in alopecia areata. The sequencing template was cDNA reverse transcribed from extracted RNA. The repertoire was sequenced with immunoSEQ multiplex PCR; TCRdb's copy has only in-frame clones and lacks some. The repertoire holds around 140,000 clones, with approximately 49% as singletons. The sequencing here drew on CD8+ T cells sorted from blood, taken at week 0. Source of these receptors: a human donor with alopecia areata.

This chain uses TRBV2 with TRBJ1-2, with D possibly TRBD1 on 5 matching bases. The V end lost 2 bases, the J end lost 3 bases, and 16 bases lay between the germline ends. This CDR3 comprises 16 residues. Germline CDR1 is SNHLY and CDR2 is FYNNEI. CDR3 loop: CASSEHIPGTDYGYTF. The DNA for the CDR3 is TGTGCCAGCAGTGAACATATTCCTGGGACCGACTATGGCTACACCTTC.

In this sample, this clone turned up many times. V gene TRBV12-5 combines with J gene TRBJ2-1; TRBD1 matches at 7 bases. The length of the CDR3 is 16 residues. The V and J ends lost 7 bases and 8 bases, in that order; junction bases with no gene match: 17. The germline V gene encodes CDR1 LGHNT and CDR2 FRNRAP. The CDR3 nucleotides are TGTGCTAGTGCCAGACCTAAGGGGGCTCCAGGGGATGAGCAGTTCTTC. This codes for CASARPKGAPGDEQFF.

The rearrangement uses TRBV6-1 and TRBJ2-7; D may be TRBD2 (5 bases). The CDR3 runs to 13 residues. Trimming left V 6 bases short and J 3 bases short, with 12 bases between. In germline, CDR1 is MNHNS, CDR2 SASEGT. This CDR3 reads CASRGGLHYEQYF. The DNA of the CDR3 is TGTGCCAGCAGAGGTGGACTGCACTACGAGCAGTACTTC.

The V and J genes are TRBV7-9 and TRBJ2-7, with 9 bases lining up with TRBD1. This CDR3 is built from 15 residues. The germline CDR1 and CDR2 sequences are SEHNR and FQNEAQ (reference sequence). V dropped 5 bases and J dropped 5; count of bases not matched to a gene: 10. CDR3 protein: CASSRRDREPHEQYF. In DNA, the CDR3 is TGTGCCAGCAGCCGCCGGGACAGGGAACCCCACGAGCAGTACTTC.

Only a few counts were recorded for this clone. Other DNA sequences from this sample encode an identical CDR3 as well. The chain joins TRBV13 to TRBJ2-3; no definite D call. This CDR3 comprises 12 residues. Germline CDR1 and CDR2: PRHDT and FYEKMQ (reference sequence). Trimming shortened V by 5 bases and J by 3 bases, and 6 bases separated the two germline ends. The CDR3 region has the DNA TGTGCCAGCAGCCCCTCTACAGATACGCAGTATTTT. Translated: CASSPSTDTQYF.

This chain joins TRBV6-5 and TRBJ1-5, with D maybe TRBD1 (5 bases). The V end lost 10 bases, the J end lost 4 bases, and 14 bases lay between the germline ends. The germline V gene encodes CDR1 MNHEY and CDR2 SVGAGI. The length of the CDR3 is 13 residues. The CDR3 DNA follows: TGTGCCACCGCAGGGACTGTTAATCAGCCCCAGCATTTT. Protein sequence: CATAGTVNQPQHF.

The V gene is TRBV6-5, the J gene TRBJ1-1, with D hard to call. CDR3 length: 13 amino acids. Trimming left V 2 bases short and J 3 bases short, with 7 bases between. Germline V gene data show CDR1 as MNHEY and CDR2 as SVGAGI. CDR3 residues: CASSYGPDTEAFF. The CDR3 DNA is TGTGCCAGCAGTTACGGACCGGACACTGAAGCTTTCTTT.

This clone was picked up a small number of times. J is TRBJ1-1 and V is TRBV2; D is unresolved. The CDR3 spans 11 residues. Germline V gene sequence: CDR1 SNHLY, CDR2 FYNNEI. V lost 8 bases to trimming and J lost 5 bases, with 9 bases between them. The CDR3 reads CASLGLTEAFF. CDR3 nucleotide sequence: TGTGCCAGCCTGGGGTTGACTGAAGCTTTCTTT.

The chain has TRBV6-1 and TRBJ1-2; D not resolved. This CDR3 has 16 amino acids. V was cut by 0 bases and J by 3 bases, with 14 bases left in between. Germline V CDR1 and CDR2: MNHNS, SASEGT. CDR3 residues: CASSEAPGFGDYGYTF. CDR3 coding DNA: TGTGCCAGCAGTGAAGCTCCGGGGTTCGGCGACTATGGCTACACCTTC.

This chain uses TRBV2 with TRBJ1-5, with 8 nucleotides matching TRBD1. The CDR3 totals 14 residues. CDR1 and CDR2 from the germline V gene are SNHLY and FYNNEI. V shed 6 bases and J 7 bases; nucleotides not matched to a gene: 8. The chain's CDR3 is CASRPTGANQPQHF. The CDR3 coding sequence is TGTGCCAGCAGGCCGACAGGGGCAAACCAGCCCCAGCATTTT.

V and J are TRBV5-1 and TRBJ2-7, with TRBD1 matching 10 bases. Trimming cost V 0 bases and J 8 bases; bases outside gene matches: 14. CDR3 length: 17 residues. Germline V CDR1 and CDR2: SGHRS, YFSETQ. CDR3 protein: CASSLAPGTGVGFKQYF. CDR3 nucleotide sequence: TGCGCCAGCAGCTTGGCCCCGGGGACAGGGGTTGGTTTCAAGCAGTACTTC.

The rearrangement joins TRBV5-6 to TRBJ1-1, with a tentative D call TRBD1 (5 bases). The CDR3 length is 15 residues. V was cut by 0 bases and J by 0 bases, with 9 bases left in between. CDR1 is SGHDT and CDR2 is YYEEEE in the germline V gene. The CDR3 DNA reads as TGTGCCAGCAGCTTGGCGGGACTCCTGAACACTGAAGCTTTCTTT. Translating gives CASSLAGLLNTEAFF.

CDR3 sequence (DNA): TGTGCCTGGAGTGTTTACGGAGGGAATGAAAAACTGTTTTTT. Encoded protein: CAWSVYGGNEKLFF. V is TRBV30 and J is TRBJ1-4; D is undetermined. Trimming shortened V by 0 bases and J by 5 bases, and 10 bases separated the two germline ends. The V gene's germline CDR1 is GTSNPN and CDR2 SVGIG (reference sequence). The CDR3 is 14 residues long.

This chain joins TRBV7-3 and TRBJ2-2; D possibly corresponds to TRBD2 (5 bases). The germline CDR1 and CDR2 sequences are SGHTA and FQGTGA. The germline V and J ends were trimmed by 5 bases and 1 base, with 14 bases remaining between them. This CDR3 spans 16 amino acids. For the CDR3, the DNA is TGTGCCAGCAGCCACGTGGAACTAGAGAACACCGGGGAGCTGTTTTTT. Protein: CASSHVELENTGELFF.

The J gene is TRBJ1-5, the V gene TRBV30, with a weak D call TRBD1 (5 bases). This CDR3 spans 12 amino acids. The germline gives CDR1 GTSNPN, CDR2 SVGIG (reference sequence). This CDR3 is CAWGRAGQPQHF. CDR3 DNA sequence: TGTGCGTGGGGCAGGGCCGGTCAGCCCCAGCATTTT.

This clone was counted between two and nine times. This chain connects TRBV29-1 to TRBJ1-2; the match to TRBD1 covers 12 bases. V lost 5 bases to trimming and J lost 4 bases; unmatched junction nucleotides: 11. Germline CDR1 and CDR2: SQVTM and ANQGSEA. The CDR3 extends over 16 amino acids. CDR3: CSVLDPSGQGAYGYTF. The DNA of the CDR3 is TGCAGCGTTCTGGACCCGTCGGGACAGGGGGCCTATGGCTACACCTTC.

The sample holds a few counts of this clone. The rearrangement uses TRBV13 and TRBJ2-2, with TRBD1 as a possible D gene (5 bases). CDR3 length: 14 residues. Trimming stripped 7 bases from V and 0 bases from J, with 9 bases between. Germline V gene data show CDR1 as PRHDT and CDR2 as FYEKMQ (reference sequence). For the CDR3, the DNA is TGTGCCAGCAACCTAGGGGCGAACACCGGGGAGCTGTTTTTT. Translated: CASNLGANTGELFF.

V and J are TRBV30 and TRBJ1-1, with D tentatively TRBD1 (6 bases). V was pared by 0 bases and J by 5 bases, with 16 bases between. The CDR3 loop spans 15 amino acids. Per germline, CDR1 GTSNPN and CDR2 SVGIG (reference sequence). CDR3: CAWSVPGGPDTEAFF. Written as DNA, the CDR3 is TGTGCCTGGAGTGTACCGGGGGGGCCGGATACTGAAGCTTTCTTT.

A single count supports this clone. This chain joins TRBV7-8 and TRBJ2-1; TRBD1 matches 7 bases. CDR1 is SGHVS and CDR2 is FQNEAQ in the germline V gene. Trimming removed 4 bases from V and 8 bases from J; junction bases left unmatched: 5. This CDR3 has 13 residues. The CDR3, as DNA: TGTGCCAGCAGCTCGACAGGGAGCGATGAGCAGTTCTTC. This translates into CASSSTGSDEQFF.